The entry below gives a single T cell receptor (beta chain) sequence along with its context. The antigen remains undetermined. PCR amplification relied on 60 Vbeta primers (plus 13 Jbeta primers). Profiling relied on immunoSEQ multiplex PCR, and the TCRdb table lists in-frame clones only, not all of them. Its clone listing holds around 120,000 clones. This sample is part of a study of cytomegalovirus exposure and HLA in healthy donors. Study summary: Among 150 million to 200 million T cells, an earlier analysis found around 100 million unique TCR beta sequences.

There are 14 residues in the CDR3. Germline lookup yields CDR1 LNHDA and CDR2 SQIVND (reference sequence). The V and J ends lost 5 bases and 1 base, in that order; junction bases with no gene match: 5. Study conclusions and caveats: Most TCR beta V segments were productive about 90% or about 30% of the time in an earlier analysis. In terms of immune exposure information, only CMV serostatus was available.

V and J are TRBV19 and TRBJ2-7; 7 bases are shared with TRBD1. The receptor comes from a man aged 50-60 years in good health and CMV-seronegative. The specimen was PBMCs. The CDR3 DNA reads as TGTGCCAGTAGTTCCGACAGGGATTCCTACGAGCAGTACTTC. Protein product: CASSSDRDSYEQYF.